The 7 T cell receptor beta chains below come from one sample, sequenced in a study of somatic mutations in cytotoxic T cells in rheumatoid arthritis. Sequencing used immunoSEQ multiplex PCR; TCRdb keeps in-frame clones, though not all of them. This sample has around 19,000 clones, with about 83% found just once. Sequenced: CD8+ T cells sorted from blood. These receptors originate from an adult with rheumatoid arthritis.

The chain employs TRBV27 and TRBJ1-5; no firm D call. CDR1 is MNHEY and CDR2 is SMNVEV in the germline V gene (reference sequence). The CDR3 totals 13 residues. V was cut by 0 bases and J by 4 bases, with 4 bases left in between. CDR3 amino acids: CASSLSENQPQHF. The CDR3 bases are TGTGCCAGCAGTTTATCGGAAAATCAGCCCCAGCATTTT.

CDR3 in amino acids: CASRSDGLDTEAFF. The DNA of the CDR3 is TGTGCCAGCAGATCGGACGGGTTAGACACTGAAGCTTTCTTT. The rearrangement links TRBV7-3 to TRBJ1-1; D unclear. In germline, CDR1 is SGHTA, CDR2 FQGTGA. Deletions cut 6 bases from V and 3 bases from J, with 14 bases between. The CDR3 loop spans 14 amino acids.

The chain uses TRBV27 and TRBJ2-1, with D perhaps assigned TRBD1 or TRBD2 (5 bases each). Trimming left V 2 bases short and J 8 bases short, with 16 bases between. The length of the CDR3 is 15 residues. CDR1 is MNHEY and CDR2 is SMNVEV in the germline V gene (reference sequence). The CDR3 sequence: CASSLIGPRGDEQFF. The DNA for the CDR3 is TGTGCCAGCAGTTTAATAGGCCCGAGGGGCGATGAGCAGTTCTTC.

The count of this clone is one. V and J are TRBV28 and TRBJ2-2; the match to TRBD2 covers 9 bases. After removal of 6 bases from V and 2 bases from J, the junction contained 10 bases not matched to a gene. The CDR3 loop spans 17 amino acids. Germline lookup yields CDR1 MDHEN and CDR2 SYDVKM. In DNA, the CDR3 is TGTGCCAGCAGCCCACCGCGGGAGGGCCTAAACACCGGGGAGCTGTTTTTT. Its protein is CASSPPREGLNTGELFF.

This rearrangement joins TRBV28 to TRBJ2-3, with D tentatively TRBD1 (6 bases). The CDR3 length is 15 residues. The V gene's germline CDR1 is MDHEN and CDR2 SYDVKM. Trimming removed 6 bases from V and 11 bases from J, with 24 bases in between. The CDR3 sequence: CASSQTGGSGYVQYF. DNA for the CDR3: TGTGCCAGCAGCCAGACAGGTGGGTCTGGGTACGTGCAGTATTTT.

This clone was recorded a few times. V is TRBV2 and J is TRBJ1-1; maybe TRBD1 (6 bases). The CDR3 loop spans 17 amino acids. V was shortened by 5 bases and J by 0 bases, with 19 bases between the two germline ends. Germline CDR1 SNHLY, CDR2 FYNNEI. CDR3 in DNA: TGTGCCAGCAGTCGCCTTTCAGGGGTAGGGATGAACACTGAAGCTTTCTTT. Encoded protein: CASSRLSGVGMNTEAFF.

This chain joins TRBV6-5 and TRBJ2-5, with 7 bases aligning to TRBD2. Germline V gene sequence: CDR1 MNHEY, CDR2 SVGAGI. The ends lost 7 bases at V and 5 bases at J; junction bases unmatched: 10. The CDR3 is 14 residues long. CDR3 protein: CASTYGGYRETQYF. CDR3 DNA sequence: TGTGCCAGCACCTACGGGGGGTATAGGGAGACCCAGTACTTC.